This entry concerns a single TCR beta chain. Its antigen target is currently unknown. The record has no base qualities; no much larger clone is one base away. The trim is 2 bases for V and 1 base for J, with a gap of 9 bases between the germline ends. CDR1 and CDR2 were assigned from the germline V gene as SGHAT and FQNNGV. Taken from cysteine to phenylalanine, the CDR3 has 15 residues. Only the CDR3 DNA is retained, 45 bases long and in frame from the first base. The data are from a study of blood T cells in healthy people across ages (dated by TCRdb to 2013 to 2016). Regarding the research as a whole: In model experiments, template switching captured roughly one uniquely barcoded TCR beta cDNA molecule for every two T cells. To track age-related changes in TCR beta repertoire diversity, the study relied on deep sequencing normalized with unique cDNA molecular identifiers. The donors were divided into four age groups: young (average roughly 15 years), middle-aged (approximately 39), aged (around 67) and long-lived (nearly 85). To avoid experimental bias, donors of different ages were randomly spread across the sequencing lanes. Using the same blood draw, the study looked at two additional independent replicas of 1 million unique cDNA reads for two donors, one aged 18 to 29 and the other aged 80 or older.

Summary of the overall study and its limitations: The percentage of naive T cells measured by flow cytometry correlated strongly with observed TCR beta diversity. Observed TCR beta diversity per million T cells fell roughly linearly with age, and a significant reduction was already apparent by age roughly 40. Donor CMV infection status was unknown, potentially confounding age-related changes in expanded clonotypes. Since profiling was done on bulk unsorted PBMCs, naive and antigen-experienced compartments could not be conclusively compared. Estimates of total diversity from one million sequenced T cells were regarded as lower bounds and underestimates. The long-lived group showed more naive CD4+ T cells, fewer expanded clones and increased TCR diversity than the aged group, suggesting age selection.

Systemically healthy Caucasian individuals from Russia, roughly 40 in total and aged about 6 to 95 years, were included as donors. Each donor gave around 9 milliliters of peripheral blood, collected into EDTA-treated Vacutainer tubes. Ficoll-Paque density-gradient centrifugation was used to isolate PBMCs, with at least 6.5 million per sample. Total RNA, at least 6 micrograms per sample, was extracted from PBMCs with Trizol reagent. Naive CD45RAhigh/CD27high T cell percentages were measured by flow cytometry on a PBMC aliquot from every donor. Library prep was done by 5' RACE. Sequencing used an Illumina HiSeq 2500. A second PCR of about 7 to 12 cycles was performed with a sample-barcoded 5' primer and a J-beta primer mix. Each TCR beta cDNA molecule received a unique molecular identifier from a template-switch 5' adaptor carrying 12 random nucleotides. Each sample yielded at least 3 million CDR3-containing paired-end reads. First-strand cDNA synthesis was performed from all RNA using the Mint cDNA synthesis kit, with priming by a TRBC-specific oligonucleotide. All cDNA was treated with uracil-DNA glycosylase and then went through a first 18-cycle PCR with the universal primers M1SS and BC2_uni_R. The paper's processing steps were these. For normalization, 1 million high-quality reads were randomly selected from each sample, with every read carrying a distinct molecular identifier. Instead of being binned into consensus sequences, reads with shared molecular identifiers were discarded. MiTCR, run with a Q25 quality threshold and the strictest error-elimination algorithm, handled CDR3 identification, clonotype clustering and error correction. Lower-bound total TCR beta diversity was estimated with a nonparametric unseen species model using Euler transformation. TCRdb reprocessing: public reads trimmed at Q25 with fastp, clones called with MiXCR, in-frame beta chains kept. Here each entry gathers all rows of one CDR3 protein and keeps the most common genes and DNA. These V and J calls originate from TCRdb's pipeline instead of the authors' own analysis. This sample is represented by around 600,000 distinct CDR3 sequences; 40% to 50% of them were singletons. Just under 25% of the sample goes to the ten largest clones.

Sequencing input: blood. The sequence joins TRBV11-2 to TRBJ1-5, with TRBD1 as a weak D call on 6 bases. This sequence was found in a man older than 75 in good health. For the CDR3, the sequence is CASSLSGQSNQPQHF. The base sequence is TGTGCCAGCAGCTTATCCGGACAGAGCAATCAGCCCCAGCATTTT. The CDR3, completed at both ends by the reference TRBV11-2 and TRBJ1-5 genes, gives the full variable domain EAGVAQSPRYKIIEKRQSVAFWCNPISGHATLYWYQQILGQGPKLLIQFQNNGVVDDSQLPKDRFSAERLKGVDSTLKIQPAKLEDSAVYLCASSLSGQSNQPQHFGDGTRLSIL.